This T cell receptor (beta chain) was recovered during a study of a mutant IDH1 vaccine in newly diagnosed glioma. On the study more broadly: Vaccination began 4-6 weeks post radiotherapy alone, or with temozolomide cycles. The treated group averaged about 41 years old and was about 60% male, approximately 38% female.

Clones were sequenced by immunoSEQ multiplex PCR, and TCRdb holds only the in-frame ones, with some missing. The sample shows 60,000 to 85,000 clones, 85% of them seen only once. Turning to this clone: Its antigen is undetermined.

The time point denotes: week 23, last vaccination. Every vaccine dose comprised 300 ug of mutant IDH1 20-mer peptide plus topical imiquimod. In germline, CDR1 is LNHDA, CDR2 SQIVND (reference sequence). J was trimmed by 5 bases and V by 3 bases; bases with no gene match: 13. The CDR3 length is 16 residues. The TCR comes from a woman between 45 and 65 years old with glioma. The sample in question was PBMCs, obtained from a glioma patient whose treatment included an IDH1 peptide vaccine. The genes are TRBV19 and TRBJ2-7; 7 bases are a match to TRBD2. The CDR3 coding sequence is TGTGCCAGTAGTATCCGGGTTAGCGGGCCAAGGGACGAGCAGTACTTC. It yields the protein CASSIRVSGPRDEQYF.